This T cell receptor beta chain was observed in a study of T cells in narcolepsy. Study-wide background: Patients with NT1 or NT2 and healthy control donors were enrolled.

Note on this clone: Its antigen is currently unknown.

The CDR3 sequence is 12 residues long. The germline CDR1 and CDR2 sequences are ENHRY and SYGVKD. Measured with immunoSEQ multiplex PCR; TCRdb has only the in-frame clones, and not every one. The table records some 30,000 clones, over 75% of them present only once. General study results and limits: Some memory CD4+ repertoires had no autoreactive clone sequences. Healthy controls reportedly lacked the autoreactive clonotypes serially found in patients' blood. Autoreactive HCRT-specific and TRIB2-specific clonotypes were marked in same-patient CSF-versus-blood CD4+ comparisons.

This chain joins TRBV10-3 and TRBJ2-5; D remains ambiguous. The J call may be incorrect, as the DNA end agrees better with TRBJ2-7. Input material: CD45RA- memory CD4+ T cells from PBMCs. This sequence originates from a human donor with narcolepsy. As DNA, the CDR3 is TGTGCCATCAGTGCTACAGTATACGAGCAGTACTTC. It codes for CAISATVYEQYF.